Here is one T cell receptor (beta chain) with its context. This clonotype was seen repeatedly, ten times or more. Its cognate antigen has yet to be identified. Base qualities are not recorded, but no much larger clone differs from it by a single base. The sample belongs to a study of T-cell reconstitution after alpha-beta-depleted transplantation in children (dated by TCRdb to the mid-2010s). In terms of the full investigation: Using TCR repertoire profiling, the study followed T-cell immune reconstitution in a quantitative way in children after TCRalphabeta/CD19-depleted allogeneic hematopoietic cell transplantation.

Libraries came from PCR. These reads were obtained on an Illumina HiSeq 2500. To normalize quantification of the TCRbeta repertoire, the TCR libraries were built with molecular barcoding that relied on unique molecular identifiers. The public reads were quality trimmed at Q25 with fastp and then assembled into clones with MiXCR by TCRdb, keeping productive beta chains. Rows with a matching CDR3 protein are joined into one entry that keeps the most common DNA and genes. Here the sample has roughly 150,000 distinct CDR3 sequences; around 10% occur a single time. The top ten constitute less than 15% of the sample. Interpreted using the paper, the treatment or condition label stands for: allogeneic hematopoietic cell transplantation with graft depleted of TCRalphabeta T cells and CD19 B cells. Transplant recipients were children who received TCRalphabeta/CD19-depleted allogeneic hematopoietic cell grafts.

Overall study outcomes, separate from this receptor: The apparently early recovery of alphabetaT-cell counts about two months after transplant reportedly depended on only several hundred rapidly expanded clones that came from non-depleted graft cells. The high TCRbeta diversity at day 60 in some patients was ascribed to recipient T cells and intrathymic progenitors that had survived conditioning. Over the following months the frequencies of hyperexpanded clones went down, and after one year T-cell counts and TCRbeta diversity were mostly credited to newly produced T cells.

V is cut by 0 bases and J by 14 bases, and the space between the germline ends is 11 bases. The CDR3 measures 11 amino acids from cysteine to phenylalanine. Only CDR3 DNA remains: 33 bases, in frame from the first base. From the germline V gene (reference sequence), CDR1 is DFQATT and CDR2 is SNEGSKA. The chain is encoded by TRBV20-1 joined to TRBJ2-1; TRBD1 is a weak D gene call, 5 bases matching. The sample here was PBMCs, taken before TCRalphabeta/CD19-depleted stem cell transplant. The TCR was taken from a boy aged 2 to 9 with acute myeloid leukemia, due to receive a stem cell transplant. The DNA sequence is given as TGCAGTGCTAGAGAACCCGAAGGGGAGTTCTTC. Its translation reads: CSAREPEGEFF.